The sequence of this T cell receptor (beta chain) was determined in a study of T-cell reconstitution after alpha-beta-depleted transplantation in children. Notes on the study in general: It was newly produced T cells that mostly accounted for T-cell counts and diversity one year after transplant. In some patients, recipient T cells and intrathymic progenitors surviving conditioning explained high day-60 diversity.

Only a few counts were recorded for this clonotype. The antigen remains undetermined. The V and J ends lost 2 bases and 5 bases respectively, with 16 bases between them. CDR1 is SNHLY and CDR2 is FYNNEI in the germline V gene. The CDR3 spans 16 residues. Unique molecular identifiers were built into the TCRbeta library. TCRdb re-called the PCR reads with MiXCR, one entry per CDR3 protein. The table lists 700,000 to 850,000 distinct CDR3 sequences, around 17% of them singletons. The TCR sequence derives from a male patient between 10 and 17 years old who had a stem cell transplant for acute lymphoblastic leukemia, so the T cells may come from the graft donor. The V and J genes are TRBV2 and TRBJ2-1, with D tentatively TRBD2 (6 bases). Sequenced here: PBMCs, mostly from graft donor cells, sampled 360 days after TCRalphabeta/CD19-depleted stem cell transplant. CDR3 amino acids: CASSEPGTLYNNEQFF. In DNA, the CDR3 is TGTGCCAGCAGTGAACCCGGGACTCTATATAACAATGAGCAGTTCTTC.